Listed below are T cell receptor beta chains from one sample, sequenced in a study of blood T cells in healthy people across ages. TCRdb used MiXCR to reprocess the 5' RACE reads, holding one entry per CDR3 protein. The sample carries roughly 800,000 distinct CDR3 sequences, 20% to 25% recorded once. These data were also reused for a study on T cells of mothers and their children.

Sequencing was done on a sample of blood. All receptors derive from a boy between 10 and 17 years old in good health. Both conserved end residues are part of each CDR3. Each record gives: V gene, D gene, J gene, clone size, CDR3 DNA, CDR3 protein. D genes are given only for firm matches. For some rows the clone size is stated as once, few or many, or as a class when expanded; others skip it.

TRBV20-1,NA,TRBJ1-1,few,TGCAGTGCCACGGCGGTTTCGGACACTGAAGCTTTCTTT,CSATAVSDTEAFF
TRBV14,TRBD2,TRBJ2-2,NA,TGTGCCAGCAGCCCCAGGACTAGCGGGAGACCCGGGGAGCTGTTTTTT,CASSPRTSGRPGELFF
TRBV7-9,NA,TRBJ2-7,NA,TGTGCCAGCAGCCAACCCGACTTTCTCTCCTACGAGCAGTACTTC,CASSQPDFLSYEQYF
TRBV6-1,NA,TRBJ2-5,NA,TGTGCCAGCAGTCTCACCCAAGGTAGCGTAGACGGAGAGACCCAGTACTTC,CASSLTQGSVDGETQYF
TRBV7-7,NA,TRBJ2-1,NA,TGTGCTAGCAGCTTAGTCATGGGGGCCTCCTACAATGAGCAGTTCTTC,CASSLVMGASYNEQFF
TRBV7-8,NA,TRBJ2-4,few,TGTGCCAGCAGCTTAAATCAGGAGGCCAAAAACATTCAGTACTTC,CASSLNQEAKNIQYF
TRBV5-1,NA,TRBJ2-7,NA,TGCGCCAGCAGCTTTAGAGACAGGTCGGCCGACGAGCAGTACTTC,CASSFRDRSADEQYF
TRBV3-1,NA,TRBJ2-1,few,TGTGCCAGCAGCCCGACACCTAATGAGCAGTTCTTC,CASSPTPNEQFF
TRBV4-3,NA,TRBJ1-4,many,TGCGCCAGCAGCCCCGTAGCTGCAACTAATGAAAAACTGTTTTTT,CASSPVAATNEKLFF
TRBV9,TRBD2,TRBJ2-5,NA,TGTGCCAGCAGCGTACAAGCGGGAGCCAGAGAGACCCAGTACTTC,CASSVQAGARETQYF
TRBV7-6,TRBD1,TRBJ2-7,NA,TGTGCCAGCAGCATTGGGACAGGAAGACTCTACGAGCAGTACTTC,CASSIGTGRLYEQYF
TRBV5-1,NA,TRBJ1-1,NA,TGCGCCAGCAGCGGGCCGGGACAGAACACTGAAGCTTTCTTT,CASSGPGQNTEAFF
TRBV28,NA,TRBJ2-7,NA,TGTGCCAGCACCCCCGGGGGAAGGGGCTACGAGCAGTACTTC,CASTPGGRGYEQYF
TRBV7-9,TRBD1,TRBJ1-1,few,TGTGCCAGCAGCCCCCGACGGACAGGGAGAGTCGCTGAAGCTTTCTTT,CASSPRRTGRVAEAFF
TRBV5-5,TRBD1,TRBJ2-7,few,TGTGCCAGCAGCTTGGGACCGACAGGGGCCACCTACGAGCAGTACTTC,CASSLGPTGATYEQYF
TRBV20-1,NA,TRBJ1-4,once,TGCAGTGCGCTGTGGGCAGGCCATAATGAAAAACTGTTTTTT,CSALWAGHNEKLFF
TRBV7-2,TRBD1,TRBJ1-4,few,TGTGCCAGCAGCTCACGGTGGGGACAGGGCGAAAAACTGTTTTTT,CASSSRWGQGEKLFF
TRBV6-2/TRBV6-3,NA,TRBJ1-5,few,TGTGCCAGCAGGCCCGGACAGTTCAATCAGCCCCAGCATTTT,CASRPGQFNQPQHF
TRBV25-1,NA,TRBJ1-1,few,TGTGCCAGCAGTGTGGGCGCCTCGGGAACTGAAGCTTTCTTT,CASSVGASGTEAFF
TRBV11-2,TRBD2,TRBJ2-5,few,TGTGCCAGCAGCCTATTAGAGCGGGGGTTCGGGGCCCAGTACTTC,CASSLLERGFGAQYF
TRBV6-5,NA,TRBJ2-3,NA,TGTGCCACACGGAGGGGTTCCTCTCTAACAGATACGCAGTATTTT,CATRRGSSLTDTQYF
TRBV15,NA,TRBJ1-1,few,TGTGCCACCAGCAGAGAACTTGAAGCTTTCTTT,CATSRELEAFF
TRBV21-1,NA,TRBJ2-1,NA,TGTGCCAGCAGCAAAGTGGGGTCTAGCGGGCAGACCTACAATGAGCAGTTCTTC,CASSKVGSSGQTYNEQFF
TRBV28,TRBD1,TRBJ2-3,NA,TGCGCCAGCAGTTTTCAGTGGGGACAGGGGGCCACAGATACGCAGTATTTT,CASSFQWGQGATDTQYF
TRBV29-1,NA,TRBJ2-3,NA,TGCAGCGTTCCGGATCTCATCGCGGATTCAGATACGCAGTATTTT,CSVPDLIADSDTQYF
TRBV28,TRBD2,TRBJ2-1,few,TGTGCCAGCAGTTTTAGGGGCGGTCTAGCGGGCGTCAATGAGCAGTTCTTC,CASSFRGGLAGVNEQFF
TRBV7-9,TRBD1,TRBJ1-4,NA,TGTGCCAGCAGTCCTAGACAGGGGGCGGAAGAAAAACTGTTTTTT,CASSPRQGAEEKLFF
TRBV28,TRBD1,TRBJ1-2,NA,TGTGCCAGCAGCGAGACAGGGGGCGCTAACTATGGCTACACCTTC,CASSETGGANYGYTF
TRBV20-1,NA,TRBJ1-1,NA,TGCAGTGCCCACGTGGGGGGTAGCACTGAAGCTTTCTTT,CSAHVGGSTEAFF
TRBV27,NA,TRBJ2-3,few,TGTGCCAGCAGTTTTGGGCGGACTGTGAATACGCAGTATTTT,CASSFGRTVNTQYF
TRBV20-1,TRBD1,TRBJ2-1,NA,TGCAGTGCTCCACCGACGGGACAGCCCGCGGGTTCGCTGTTCTTC,CSAPPTGQPAGSLFF
TRBV10-3,TRBD1,TRBJ2-1,NA,TGTGCCATCGGATGGACGGGACAGGGAAACAATGAGCAGTTCTTC,CAIGWTGQGNNEQFF
TRBV7-8,TRBD1,TRBJ1-4,NA,TGTGCCAGCAGCTTACACTACTTCTCAGGGGGGTTTGGTGAAAAACTGTTTTTT,CASSLHYFSGGFGEKLFF
TRBV19,TRBD1,TRBJ2-1,few,TGTGCCAGTAGTACCGCGGGACAGGGGACTCATGAGCAGTTCTTC,CASSTAGQGTHEQFF
TRBV4-3,TRBD1,TRBJ2-6,NA,TGCGCCAGCAGCCAAGATGTCGTAGGACAGGTCATCTCTGGGGCCAACGTCCTGACTTTC,CASSQDVVGQVISGANVLTF
TRBV4-3,TRBD1,TRBJ2-3,few,TGCGCCAGCAGCCACGGGACAGGGGTAACAGATACGCAGTATTTT,CASSHGTGVTDTQYF
TRBV10-3,TRBD2,TRBJ2-5,NA,TGTGCCATCAGTCGGGGCCCATCTTCCGGGACTAGCGGGGTTACGAGGGAGACCCAGTACTTC,CAISRGPSSGTSGVTRETQYF
TRBV20-1,TRBD1,TRBJ2-7,many,TGCAGCGCAAGACAGGGACCCTACGAGCAGTACTTC,CSARQGPYEQYF
TRBV18,NA,TRBJ2-5,few,TGTGCCAGCTCACCAACAGCGGTCGAGACCCAGTACTTC,CASSPTAVETQYF
TRBV7-9,NA,TRBJ1-4,NA,TGTACCAGCAGCTACGGGGGAACGACTAATGAAAAACTGTTTTTT,CTSSYGGTTNEKLFF
TRBV6-1,TRBD2,TRBJ2-1,NA,TGTGCCAGCAGTCCTCAGTCAGCGGGAGGCTCCTACAATGAGCAGTTCTTC,CASSPQSAGGSYNEQFF
TRBV12-3/TRBV12-4,TRBD1,TRBJ2-1,few,TGTGCCAGCAGGCCCCGGACAGGGGGCTCTGGTGAGCAGTTCTTC,CASRPRTGGSGEQFF
TRBV28,TRBD2,TRBJ2-3,many,TGTGCCAGCAGTTTTGCGGGAGATGAGTGGGATACGCAGTATTTT,CASSFAGDEWDTQYF